The present T cell receptor beta chain was sequenced within a study of T-cell memory formation after mild COVID-19. Overall study results and limits: Of the contracting clones, CD4+ ones lay mainly in CM and EM, and CD8+ ones in EMRA.

TCRdb processed the 5' RACE reads anew with MiXCR; each CDR3 protein has one entry. Counted here are around 410,000 distinct CDR3 sequences, about 25% occurring once; the ten biggest clones make up over 10%. The CDR3 contains 17 residues. CDR1 and CDR2 from the germline V gene are SGHKS and YYEKEE (reference sequence). V gave up 1 base and J gave up 1 base, with 17 bases separating them. A word on this clonotype: Its antigen is as yet unknown.

The receptor was derived from an adult woman who had mild COVID-19 (a few samples of this study predate the infection). Cell type and time point are not known. Sequencing was carried out using PBMCs or a T cell subset sorted from them (not recorded which). V gene TRBV5-5 combines with J gene TRBJ1-1, with a possible D match to TRBD1 (5 bases). In DNA, the CDR3 is TGTGCCAGCAGCTTGAACGCAGGGATTTTGACGAACACTGAAGCTTTCTTT. Its translation: CASSLNAGILTNTEAFF. The full variable domain, with the rest looked up from reference TRBV5-5 and TRBJ1-1, is DAGVTQSPTHLIKTRGQQVTLRCSPISGHKSVSWYQQVLGQGPQFIFQYYEKEERGRGNFPDRFSARQFPNYSSELNVNALLLGDSALYLCASSLNAGILTNTEAFFGQGTRLTVV.